This T cell receptor beta chain was recorded in a study of blood T cells in healthy people across ages. Alongside a J-beta primer mix, a sample-barcoded 5' primer served in a second PCR lasting roughly 6 to 11 cycles. There were at least 2.5 million CDR3-containing paired-end reads obtained from each sample. From the 5' RACE reads, TCRdb called clonotypes with MiXCR, one entry per CDR3 protein. The table has some 890,000 distinct CDR3 sequences, under 35% seen once. Between the trimmed V and J ends, which lost 1 base and 0 bases, there was a span of 14 bases. The germline gives CDR1 SEHNR, CDR2 FQNEAQ (reference sequence). The CDR3 runs to 17 residues. The authors drew around 11 milliliters of peripheral blood from each donor. Total RNA extraction produced at least 6 micrograms (per sample) for the study. These same data were also listed under a study on T cells of mothers and their children.

The chain uses TRBV7-9 and TRBJ2-3; tentative D call: TRBD2 (5 bases). Sequencing input: blood. This TCR was sampled from a woman in her 40s in good health. The CDR3 loop is CASSLGGGWISTDTQYF. DNA of the CDR3: TGTGCCAGCAGCTTAGGCGGAGGATGGATTAGCACAGATACGCAGTATTTT.